The entry that follows covers one T cell receptor (beta chain) sequence. The data originate from a study of blood T cell repertoires in COVID-19. Across the whole study: The samples span acute and convalescent COVID-19 from the United States, Italy and Spain.

The table came from immunoSEQ multiplex PCR; TCRdb's copy has only in-frame clones and leaves some out. The table includes under 300,000 clones, 84% detected once. Sample: peripheral blood. The receptor was isolated from a man aged 50 to 60 with acute or convalescent COVID-19.

The CDR3 here is CASSPRGDSNQPQHF. Written as DNA, the CDR3 is TGTGCCAGCAGCCCCCGGGGGGATAGCAATCAGCCCCAGCATTTT. The chain is built from TRBV27 and TRBJ1-5; the D gene is possibly TRBD1 (5 bases). Looked up from germline, CDR1 is MNHEY and CDR2 is SMNVEV (reference sequence). Trimming removed 6 bases from V and 0 bases from J, with 12 bases in between. The CDR3 sequence is 15 residues long.